This T cell receptor beta chain was recorded in a study of T cell changes during pregnancy in multiple sclerosis. CDR3 length: 12 residues. V was clipped by 4 bases and J by 5 bases; unmatched bases: 3. The germline V gene encodes CDR1 SGHDT and CDR2 YYEEEE. The assay was immunoSEQ multiplex PCR, and TCRdb's table has in-frame clones only and misses some. The table has 15,000 to 20,000 clones, over 80% seen once; the top ten hold roughly 12%. The clonotype was recovered from a female donor in good health, enrolled as a control in a pregnancy study. This chain uses TRBV5-6 with TRBJ2-7, with TRBD2 identical over 7 bases. The sequenced sample was CD8+ T cells from peripheral blood mononuclear cells, obtained in the third trimester of pregnancy. In nucleotides, the CDR3 is TGTGCCAGCAGCCAGACTAGCCACGAGCAGTACTTC. Translating it yields CASSQTSHEQYF.